This entry is about one TCR beta chain. Its antigen is not identified. This specimen comes from a study of T cells in Graves' hyperthyroidism and ophthalmopathy. Study-wide findings and caveats: Peripheral blood also featured most of the thyroid clonotypes expanded above 0.001.

From RNA transcripts, TCR beta CDR3 regions were amplified. First-round RT-PCR of the TCR CDR3 relied on the HTBI primer set. TCRdb fed the multiplex PCR reads into MiXCR, producing one record per CDR3 protein. Among 490,000 or so distinct CDR3 sequences listed, roughly 22% were seen once. Germline V gives CDR1 MNHEY, CDR2 SMNVEV (reference sequence). The V and J ends lost 4 bases and 0 bases respectively, with 10 bases between them. The CDR3 consists of 14 residues. The sequence derives from an older woman with Graves' ophthalmopathy. V and J are TRBV27 and TRBJ2-7, with D perhaps being TRBD1 or TRBD2 (5 bases each). The sequenced sample was blood. The CDR3 DNA is TGTGCCAGCAGTTCTGGGGGACGCTCCTACGAGCAGTACTTC. Protein product: CASSSGGRSYEQYF.